This TCR beta chain was observed in a study of response to subunit inactivated influenza vaccine. Study-wide results and caveats: Seasonal influenza vaccination, on each occasion, was suggested by the authors to recruit few new T cells.

V shed 5 bases, J shed 7 bases, and the junction held 8 bases outside the gene matches. CDR1 and CDR2 (germline): MDHEN, SYDVKM. The CDR3 is 14 residues long. TCRdb called the RT-PCR reads again in MiXCR, with one record for every CDR3 protein. The top ten clones hold under 15% of a sample with 150,000 to 200,000 distinct CDR3 sequences, roughly 10% of them seen once. This clonotype occurred many times. Its antigen remains unknown. The V and J genes are TRBV28 and TRBJ2-1; TRBD1 agrees at 7 bases. The TCR comes from a man over 45 who received an inactivated influenza vaccine. The specimen was non-naive T cells sorted from PBMCs, collected more than 35 days after vaccination. CDR3 coding DNA: TGTGCCAGCAGTCTCCTAACAGGGGAAAATGAGCAGTTCTTC. Its protein product is CASSLLTGENEQFF.